Listed below are T cell receptor beta chains from one sample, sequenced in a study of blood T cell repertoires in COVID-19. Some clones are missing from TCRdb's copy, which holds only in-frame ones; the method was immunoSEQ multiplex PCR. The repertoire holds 15,000 to 20,000 clones, with about 85% as singletons. Material: peripheral blood. Receptors were obtained from a human donor in a cohort sampled during active COVID-19. Both conserved end residues are part of each CDR3. Fields, in order: clone size, J gene, V gene, D gene, CDR3 protein, CDR3 DNA. A D gene is named only where the DNA matches it firmly. Some rows mark clone size as missing; the rest say once, few, many or name a class of expanded clone.

- | TRBJ1-1 | TRBV9 | - | CASSVGGRQAPTEAFF | TGTGCCAGCAGCGTAGGGGGGAGGCAGGCACCCACTGAAGCTTTCTTT
- | TRBJ2-7 | TRBV6-5 | - | CASSYSWGLPYEQYF | TGTGCCAGCAGTTACTCGTGGGGGCTCCCCTACGAGCAGTACTTC
- | TRBJ2-7 | TRBV18 | TRBD1 | CASSPTRQGAYEQYF | TGTGCCAGCTCCCCTACGAGACAGGGGGCTTACGAGCAGTACTTC
once | TRBJ2-7 | TRBV2 | TRBD2 | CASRPTSGGYEQYF | TGTGCCAGCCGTCCCACTAGCGGGGGGTACGAGCAGTACTTC
- | TRBJ2-1 | TRBV4-2 | TRBD2 | CASSQVSGGVSNEQFF | TGTGCCAGCAGCCAAGTCAGCGGGGGGGTGTCAAATGAGCAGTTCTTC
- | TRBJ2-1 | TRBV15 | TRBD2 | CATSRELAGGIYNEQFF | TGTGCCACCAGCAGAGAGTTAGCGGGGGGCATCTACAATGAGCAGTTCTTC
- | TRBJ1-1 | TRBV29-1 | - | CSVDRPNTEAFF | TGCAGCGTTGACAGGCCGAACACTGAAGCTTTCTTT
- | TRBJ2-7 | TRBV4-1 | TRBD1 | CASSDRESYEQYF | TGCGCCAGCAGTGACAGGGAGTCCTACGAGCAGTACTTC
- | TRBJ2-7 | TRBV9 | - | CASLGAGYSYEQYF | TGTGCCTCCCTAGGGGCAGGTTATTCCTACGAGCAGTACTTC
- | TRBJ2-1 | TRBV5-8 | TRBD2 | CASSLDSGVTGEQFF | TGTGCCAGCAGCTTGGATAGCGGGGTAACGGGGGAGCAGTTCTTC
- | TRBJ1-5 | TRBV6-2/TRBV6-3 | - | CASSYGPYSNQPQHF | TGTGCCAGCAGTTATGGGCCTTATAGCAATCAGCCCCAGCATTTT
- | TRBJ1-1 | TRBV4-1 | - | CASSQVDFSGTEAFF | TGCGCCAGCAGCCAAGTAGACTTTTCGGGCACTGAAGCTTTCTTT
- | TRBJ2-7 | TRBV5-4 | - | CASSLRGGVYEQYF | TGTGCCAGCAGCTTGCGTGGCGGGGTCTACGAGCAGTACTTC
- | TRBJ2-7 | TRBV9 | TRBD2 | CASSAGLAGDYEQYF | TGTGCCAGCAGCGCCGGACTAGCGGGGGATTACGAGCAGTACTTC
- | TRBJ2-5 | TRBV6-5 | - | CASSFHRALETQYF | TGTGCCAGCAGTTTCCACAGGGCCCTCGAGACCCAGTACTTC
- | TRBJ2-2 | TRBV2 | TRBD2 | CASSKTGGTGELFF | TGTGCCAGCAGCAAAACGGGGGGCACCGGGGAGCTGTTTTTT
- | TRBJ2-3 | TRBV6-5 | - | CASSRGSSSTDTQYF | TGTGCCAGCAGCCGGGGGTCTTCTAGCACAGATACGCAGTATTTT
- | TRBJ2-4 | TRBV19 | TRBD1 | CASSDGLGQRRWAKNIQYF | TGTGCCAGTAGTGATGGGCTGGGACAGCGGCGTTGGGCCAAAAACATTCAGTACTTC
- | TRBJ1-2 | TRBV25-1 | TRBD1 | CASSAQGAGYGYTF | TGTGCCAGCAGTGCCCAGGGGGCGGGCTATGGCTACACCTTC
- | TRBJ2-7 | TRBV18 | TRBD1 | CASSRYSLDSDRDEQYF | TGTGCCAGCTCACGCTACTCCCTTGATTCAGACAGGGACGAGCAGTACTTC
- | TRBJ2-4 | TRBV6-5 | - | CASSYKVYLAKNIQYF | TGTGCCAGCAGTTACAAAGTCTACCTAGCCAAAAACATTCAGTACTTC
- | TRBJ2-1 | TRBV5-1 | TRBD1 | CASSLEQGNEQFF | TGCGCCAGCAGCCTAGAACAGGGGAATGAGCAGTTCTTC
- | TRBJ2-2 | TRBV14 | TRBD1 | CASSRLGTGDTGELFF | TGTGCCAGCAGCCGACTCGGGACAGGGGACACCGGGGAGCTGTTTTTT
once | TRBJ2-7 | TRBV7-2 | TRBD2 | CASSLGERGAHEQYF | TGTGCCAGCAGCTTAGGGGAGCGGGGGGCGCACGAGCAGTACTTC
- | TRBJ2-6 | TRBV4-2 | TRBD2 | CASSQRASGGGANVLTF | TGTGCCAGCAGCCAACGGGCTAGCGGGGGTGGGGCCAACGTCCTGACTTTC
- | TRBJ2-7 | TRBV5-1 | TRBD2 | CASSFDAGGSYEQYF | TGCGCCAGCAGCTTTGATGCGGGAGGAAGCTACGAGCAGTACTTC
- | TRBJ1-1 | TRBV18 | - | CASSRAMNTEAFF | TGTGCCAGCTCACGAGCAATGAACACTGAAGCTTTCTTT
- | TRBJ1-1 | TRBV12-5 | - | CATRRRGGGTEAFF | TGTGCTACCCGCCGGCGGGGGGGAGGAACTGAAGCTTTCTTT
- | TRBJ1-5 | TRBV5-5 | TRBD1 | CASSFQSGGRNQPQHF | TGTGCCAGCAGCTTTCAGTCAGGGGGCCGCAATCAGCCCCAGCATTTT
- | TRBJ2-5 | TRBV2 | TRBD2 | CASQSRRGDFETQYF | TGTGCCAGCCAGTCGCGGCGGGGGGACTTCGAGACCCAGTACTTC
- | TRBJ2-5 | TRBV6-2/TRBV6-3 | - | CASSYSFGSRQETQYF | TGTGCCAGCAGTTACAGCTTCGGGAGCAGACAAGAGACCCAGTACTTC
- | TRBJ1-2 | TRBV7-2 | TRBD1 | CASSLVRTGETNYGYTF | TGTGCCAGCAGCTTAGTTCGGACAGGGGAGACTAACTATGGCTACACCTTC
few | TRBJ2-3 | TRBV19 | TRBD2 | CASSGGDLTYYTDTQYF | TGTGCCAGTAGCGGGGGGGACCTCACCTACTACACAGATACGCAGTATTTT
- | TRBJ2-3 | TRBV29-1 | - | CSAPGRRADTQYF | TGCAGCGCCCCAGGGAGGCGAGCAGATACGCAGTATTTT
once | TRBJ1-2 | TRBV4-2 | - | CASSPSAPGYGYTF | TGTGCCAGCAGCCCCAGCGCCCCTGGGTATGGCTACACCTTC
- | TRBJ1-4 | TRBV29-1 | - | CSAGPGSLGEKLFF | TGCAGCGCCGGGCCGGGGTCATTGGGTGAAAAACTGTTTTTT
- | TRBJ2-1 | TRBV5-1 | - | CASSTEVGGFINNEQFF | TGCGCCAGCAGCACGGAGGTGGGGGGTTTTATCAACAATGAGCAGTTCTTC
- | TRBJ2-1 | TRBV5-1 | TRBD2 | CASSSGLAGGNEQFF | TGCGCCAGCAGCTCGGGACTAGCGGGGGGGAATGAGCAGTTCTTC
- | TRBJ1-3 | TRBV6-2/TRBV6-3 | - | CASSSAGFFSGNTIYF | TGTGCCAGCAGTTCTGCAGGGTTTTTCTCTGGAAACACCATATATTTT
once | TRBJ2-3 | TRBV9 | - | CASSVVGERTDTQYF | TGTGCCAGCAGCGTAGTGGGCGAACGCACAGATACGCAGTATTTT
- | TRBJ1-2 | TRBV6-5 | - | CASSYSRVAGQVSYTF | TGTGCCAGCAGTTACTCGAGAGTGGCAGGACAAGTTAGCTACACCTTC
- | TRBJ1-3 | TRBV9 | TRBD1 | CASSLSPGQGVQAGNTIYF | TGTGCCAGCAGCCTCTCACCGGGACAGGGTGTCCAGGCTGGAAACACCATATATTTT
- | TRBJ2-3 | TRBV9 | - | CASSASVGLRGDTQYF | TGTGCCAGCAGCGCTAGCGTCGGACTCCGGGGAGATACGCAGTATTTT
- | TRBJ2-1 | TRBV3-1/TRBV3-2 | - | CASKDSTHNEQFF | TGTGCCAGCAAGGACTCAACCCACAATGAGCAGTTCTTC
- | TRBJ2-4 | TRBV12-3/TRBV12-4 | - | CASSFEGRNIQYF | TGTGCCAGCAGTTTTGAGGGCCGCAACATTCAGTACTTC
- | TRBJ2-1 | TRBV18 | TRBD2 | CASSPGGVAYNEQFF | TGTGCCAGCTCACCGGGAGGGGTCGCCTACAATGAGCAGTTCTTC
- | TRBJ1-6 | TRBV19 | - | CASSVRNSPLHF | TGTGCCAGTAGTGTGCGAAATTCACCCCTCCACTTT
- | TRBJ2-2 | TRBV24-1 | - | CATSRSNTGELFF | TGTGCCACCAGCAGGTCGAACACCGGGGAGCTGTTTTTT
- | TRBJ1-1 | TRBV18 | TRBD1 | CASSPPGQMNTEAFF | TGTGCCAGCTCACCACCGGGACAGATGAACACTGAAGCTTTCTTT
- | TRBJ1-5 | TRBV11-1 | TRBD1 | CASTHPTGGGQPQHF | TGTGCCAGCACCCACCCGACAGGGGGAGGACAGCCCCAGCATTTT
once | TRBJ1-6 | TRBV4-2 | TRBD1 | CASSLQGEYNSPLHF | TGTGCCAGCAGCCTACAGGGGGAATATAATTCACCCCTCCACTTT
- | TRBJ1-3 | TRBV19 | TRBD1 | CATADRVINTIYF | TGTGCCACCGCGGACAGGGTTATCAACACCATATATTTT
- | TRBJ1-5 | TRBV27 | - | CASSRQVNQPQHF | TGTGCCAGCAGTCGACAGGTTAATCAGCCCCAGCATTTT
- | TRBJ2-7 | TRBV10-3 | - | CAISGLDSYEQYF | TGTGCCATCAGTGGTTTGGACAGCTACGAGCAGTACTTC
- | TRBJ1-1 | TRBV5-1 | TRBD1 | CASSRTGEITEAFF | TGCGCCAGCAGCCGGACAGGGGAAATCACTGAAGCTTTCTTT
- | TRBJ1-1 | TRBV19 | - | CASSTTVNTEAFF | TGTGCCAGTAGTACGACTGTGAACACTGAAGCTTTCTTT
- | TRBJ1-6 | TRBV4-3 | TRBD1 | CASSLGQGRSPLHF | TGCGCCAGCAGCCTCGGACAGGGTCGCTCACCCCTCCACTTT